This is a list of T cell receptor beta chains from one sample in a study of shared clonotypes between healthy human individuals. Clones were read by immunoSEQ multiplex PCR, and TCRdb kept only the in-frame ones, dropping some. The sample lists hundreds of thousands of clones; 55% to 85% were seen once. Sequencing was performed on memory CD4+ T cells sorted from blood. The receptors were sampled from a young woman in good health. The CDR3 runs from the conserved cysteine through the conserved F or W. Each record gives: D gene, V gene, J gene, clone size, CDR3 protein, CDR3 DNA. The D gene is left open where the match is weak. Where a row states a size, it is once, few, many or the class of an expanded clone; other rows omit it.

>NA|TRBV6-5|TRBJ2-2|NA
CASSYSESYTGELFF
TGTGCCAGCAGTTACTCAGAGTCATACACCGGGGAGCTGTTTTTT
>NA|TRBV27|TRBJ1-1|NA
CASRGSASNTEAFF
TGTGCCAGCAGGGGGTCGGCGTCGAACACTGAAGCTTTCTTT
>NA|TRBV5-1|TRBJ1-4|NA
CASSFQGSEKLFF
TGCGCCAGCAGCTTTCAGGGATCGGAAAAACTGTTTTTT
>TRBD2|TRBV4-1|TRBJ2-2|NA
CASSPVSGATNTGELFF
TGCGCCAGCAGCCCAGTGAGCGGGGCTACGAACACCGGGGAGCTGTTTTTT
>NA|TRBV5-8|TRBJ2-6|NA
CASSLAFGLTLSGANVLTF
TGTGCCAGCAGCTTGGCATTTGGGTTAACGCTAAGTGGGGCCAACGTCCTGACTTTC
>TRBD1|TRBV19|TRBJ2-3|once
CASSPRRQGPTDTQYF
TGTGCCAGTAGTCCCCGGAGACAGGGGCCCACAGATACGCAGTATTTT
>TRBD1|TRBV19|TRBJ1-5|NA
CASSIALGTGQRNQPQHF
TGTGCCAGTAGTATCGCCCTAGGGACAGGCCAGCGGAATCAGCCCCAGCATTTT
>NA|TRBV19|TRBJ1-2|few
CASSTQTEAGYTF
TGTGCCAGTAGTACCCAGACAGAGGCGGGCTACACCTTC
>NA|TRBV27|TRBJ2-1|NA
CASSPLDDWDEQFF
TGTGCCAGCAGTCCTCTGGATGATTGGGATGAGCAGTTCTTC
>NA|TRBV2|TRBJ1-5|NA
CASNQGEYQPQHF
TGTGCCAGCAACCAGGGAGAATATCAGCCCCAGCATTTT
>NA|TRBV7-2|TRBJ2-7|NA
CASSFVGGDDYEQYF
TGTGCCAGCAGCTTCGTGGGAGGCGATGACTACGAGCAGTATTTC
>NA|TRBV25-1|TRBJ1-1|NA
CASSEYGQLNTEAFF
TGTGCCAGCAGTGAATACGGACAGTTGAACACTGAAGCTTTCTTT
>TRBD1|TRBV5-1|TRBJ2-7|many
CASSSGTADAYEQYF
TGCGCCAGCAGCTCAGGGACAGCCGACGCCTACGAGCAGTACTTC
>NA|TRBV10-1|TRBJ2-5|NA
CASSLAAGETQYF
TGCGCCAGCAGCTTAGCTGCCGGGGAGACCCAGTACTTC
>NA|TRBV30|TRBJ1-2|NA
CAWKDFYGYTF
TGTGCCTGGAAGGATTTCTATGGCTACACCTTC
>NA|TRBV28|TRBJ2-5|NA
CASSLTVQETQYF
TGTGCCAGCAGTTTGACAGTCCAAGAGACCCAGTACTTC
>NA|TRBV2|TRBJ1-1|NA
CASRDDQTINTEAFF
TGTGCCAGCAGAGATGACCAGACGATTAACACTGAAGCTTTCTTT
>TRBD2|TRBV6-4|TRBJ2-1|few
CASSDSQLAGVNEQFF
TGTGCCAGCAGTGACTCTCAACTAGCGGGGGTCAATGAGCAGTTCTTC
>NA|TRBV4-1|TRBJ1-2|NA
CASSQGRHDRKNYGYTF
TGCGCCAGCAGCCAAGGGCGGCATGACAGGAAAAACTATGGCTACACCTTC
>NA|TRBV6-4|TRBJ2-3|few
CASSEGYEGDTQYF
TGTGCCAGCAGTGAGGGGTACGAGGGAGATACGCAGTATTTT
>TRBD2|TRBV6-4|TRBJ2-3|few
CASSVAAGSTDTQYF
TGTGCCAGCAGTGTAGCAGCGGGAAGCACAGATACGCAGTATTTT
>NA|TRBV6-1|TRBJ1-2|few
CASSEKLFWGTGSGYTF
TGTGCCAGCAGTGAAAAATTATTTTGGGGGACCGGGTCTGGCTACACCTTC
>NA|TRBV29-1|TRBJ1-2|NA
CSILGQSLSYGYTF
TGCAGTATCTTGGGGCAGAGCCTATCCTATGGCTACACCTTC
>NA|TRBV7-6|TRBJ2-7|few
CASSPLASYEQYF
TGTGCCAGCAGCCCACTAGCATCCTACGAGCAGTACTTC
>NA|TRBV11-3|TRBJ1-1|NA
CASSSATWTEAFF
TGTGCCAGCAGCTCGGCTACGTGGACTGAAGCTTTCTTT
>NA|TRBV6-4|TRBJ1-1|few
CASSDHGGTTEAFF
TGTGCCAGCAGTGACCATGGGGGGACCACTGAAGCTTTCTTT
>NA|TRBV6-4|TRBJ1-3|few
CASSVDSGNTIYF
TGTGCCAGCAGTGTGGACTCTGGAAACACCATATATTTT
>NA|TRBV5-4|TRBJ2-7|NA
CASSPGGGSSYEQYF
TGTGCCAGCAGCCCGGGAGGGGGCAGCTCCTACGAGCAGTACTTC
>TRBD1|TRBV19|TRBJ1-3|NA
CASTRQGIPGNTIYF
TGTGCCAGTACTCGACAGGGTATCCCTGGAAACACCATATATTTT
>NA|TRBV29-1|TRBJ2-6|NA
CSAGSGANVLTF
TGCAGCGCGGGCTCTGGGGCCAACGTCCTGACTTTC
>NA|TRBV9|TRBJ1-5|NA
CASSGGQNQPQHF
TGTGCCAGCAGCGGCGGACAGAATCAGCCCCAGCATTTT
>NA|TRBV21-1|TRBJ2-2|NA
CASSDFCKEVRSEELFF
TGTGCCAGCAGCGATTTCTGTAAGGAAGTAAGATCGGAGGAGCTGTTTTTT
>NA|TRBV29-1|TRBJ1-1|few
CSVAPTQPNTEAFF
TGCAGCGTTGCCCCCACTCAACCGAACACTGAAGCTTTCTTT
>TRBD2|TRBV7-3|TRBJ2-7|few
CASSLSGGRSYEQYF
TGTGCCAGCAGCTTAAGTGGCGGGAGATCCTACGAGCAGTACTTC
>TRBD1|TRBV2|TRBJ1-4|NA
CASVAGTGNEKLFF
TGTGCCAGCGTAGCCGGGACAGGGAATGAAAAACTGTTTTTT
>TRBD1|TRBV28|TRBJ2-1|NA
CASSPVVQGARNEQFF
TGTGCCAGCAGTCCGGTGGTACAGGGGGCTCGGAATGAGCAGTTCTTC
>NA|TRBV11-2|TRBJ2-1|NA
CASSKAVAVNEQFF
TGTGCCAGCAGCAAAGCAGTAGCGGTGAATGAGCAGTTCTTC
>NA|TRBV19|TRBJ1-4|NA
CASSKERRSNEKLFF
TGTGCCAGTAGTAAGGAGCGACGGAGTAATGAAAAACTGTTTTTT
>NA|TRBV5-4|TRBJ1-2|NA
CASSLRGQVGGYTF
TGTGCCAGCAGCTTAAGGGGCCAAGTGGGCGGCTACACCTTC
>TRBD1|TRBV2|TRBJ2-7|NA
CASRKQGATYEQYF
TGTGCCAGCAGGAAGCAGGGGGCGACCTACGAGCAGTACTTC
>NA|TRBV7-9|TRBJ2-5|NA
CASSLTAAGIETQYF
TGTGCCAGCAGCTTAACCGCGGCGGGGATAGAGACCCAGTACTTC